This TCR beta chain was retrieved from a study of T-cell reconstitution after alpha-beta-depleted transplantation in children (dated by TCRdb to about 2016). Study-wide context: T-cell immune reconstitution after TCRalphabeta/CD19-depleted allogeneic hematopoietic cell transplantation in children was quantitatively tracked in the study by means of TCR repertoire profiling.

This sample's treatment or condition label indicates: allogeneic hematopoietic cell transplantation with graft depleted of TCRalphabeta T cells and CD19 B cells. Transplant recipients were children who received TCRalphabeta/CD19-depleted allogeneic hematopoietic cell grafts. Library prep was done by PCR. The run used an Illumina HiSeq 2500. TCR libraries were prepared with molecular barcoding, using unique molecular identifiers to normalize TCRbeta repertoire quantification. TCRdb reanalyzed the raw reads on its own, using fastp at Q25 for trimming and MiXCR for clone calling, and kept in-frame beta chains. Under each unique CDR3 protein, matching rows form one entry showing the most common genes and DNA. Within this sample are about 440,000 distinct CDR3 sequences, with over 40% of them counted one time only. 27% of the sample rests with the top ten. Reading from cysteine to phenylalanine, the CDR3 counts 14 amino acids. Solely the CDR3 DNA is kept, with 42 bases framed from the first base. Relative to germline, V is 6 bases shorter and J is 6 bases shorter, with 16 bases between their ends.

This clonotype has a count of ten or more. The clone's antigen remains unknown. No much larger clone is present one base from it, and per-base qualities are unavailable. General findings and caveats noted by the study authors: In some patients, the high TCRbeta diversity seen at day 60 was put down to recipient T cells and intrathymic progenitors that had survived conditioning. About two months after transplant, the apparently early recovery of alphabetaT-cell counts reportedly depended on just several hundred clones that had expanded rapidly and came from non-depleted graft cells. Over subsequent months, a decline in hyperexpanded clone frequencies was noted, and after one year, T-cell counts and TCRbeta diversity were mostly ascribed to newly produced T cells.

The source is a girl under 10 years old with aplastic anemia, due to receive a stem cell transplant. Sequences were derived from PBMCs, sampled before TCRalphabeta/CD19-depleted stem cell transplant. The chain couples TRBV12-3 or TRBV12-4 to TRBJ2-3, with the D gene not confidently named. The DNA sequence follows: TGTGCCAGCAGATCTCAGGCCTCAGGTGATACGCAGTATTTT. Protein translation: CASRSQASGDTQYF.